This TCR beta chain was sequenced during a study of T cells in Graves' hyperthyroidism and ophthalmopathy. Across the study: Peripheral blood was secured at the point of initial diagnosis, before any treatment.

Active moderate-to-severe ophthalmopathy, Clinical Activity Score at least 3, NOSPECS at least 4, under 3 months' duration. RNA transcripts gave rise to amplified TCR beta CDR3 regions. TCR CDR3 underwent first-round RT-PCR with the HTBI primer set. TCRdb processed the multiplex PCR reads anew with MiXCR; each CDR3 protein has one entry. Here the sample spans some 530,000 distinct CDR3 sequences, about 20% being singletons. Points from the study as a whole: Ophthalmopathy was distinguished from stable hyperthyroidism by 13 V-J signatures. Clonotypes that were expanded in thyroid above 0.001 mostly appeared in blood too.

Only a few counts were recorded for this clonotype. Its antigen is still unknown. Trimming left V 1 base short and J 7 bases short, with 16 bases between. Per the germline V gene, CDR1 is MNHEY and CDR2 is SVGAGI. The CDR3 spans 16 residues. The specimen was blood. This clonotype was obtained from a woman aged 70-85 years with Graves' ophthalmopathy. This sequence joins TRBV6-5 and TRBJ2-2; perhaps TRBD1 as D (6 bases). CDR3 sequence reads: CASSYLSGEVGGELFF. CDR3 bases: TGTGCCAGCAGTTACTTGTCAGGGGAAGTTGGCGGGGAGCTGTTTTTT.